Below are 25 T cell receptor beta chains sequenced from a single sample in a study of T cell responses to AZD1222 COVID-19 vaccine. The assay was immunoSEQ multiplex PCR, and TCRdb's table has in-frame clones only and misses some. The sample holds some 150,000 clones, 75% to 85% seen once. Here the sequenced sample was peripheral blood, taken 28 days after the second dose of the MenACWY control vaccine. These TCRs come from an adult who received the MenACWY meningococcal vaccine as a control.

V is TRBV12-3 or TRBV12-4 and J is TRBJ1-1; D perhaps matches TRBD1 (5 bases). The V end was cut by 6 bases, the J end by 2 bases, with 10 bases between. The CDR3 consists of 13 residues. CDR3 region: CASRSRDNTEAFF. The DNA of the CDR3 is TGTGCCAGCAGATCCAGGGATAACACTGAAGCTTTCTTT.

V gene TRBV18 combines with J gene TRBJ1-2, with D unclear. CDR1 and CDR2 from the germline V gene are KGHSH and LQKENI. Trimming cost V 1 base and J 4 bases, with 13 bases left between them. This CDR3 spans 15 amino acids. For the CDR3, the DNA is TGTGCCAGCTCACCACTTGAAGGGATGGCCTATGGCTACACCTTC. It translates to CASSPLEGMAYGYTF.

The CDR3 nucleotides read TGTGCCAGCACCCCTCAGGGACCTAGGAACACTGAAGCTTTCTTT. Amino acid sequence: CASTPQGPRNTEAFF. The rearrangement links TRBV7-9 to TRBJ1-1; the D gene is possibly TRBD1 (5 bases). Germline CDR1 is SEHNR and CDR2 is FQNEAQ (reference sequence). The CDR3 length is 15 residues. The V end lost 7 bases, the J end lost 1 base, and 16 bases lay between the germline ends.

This CDR3 reads CASSLWPNTGELFF. In nucleotides, the CDR3 is TGTGCCAGCAGCTTATGGCCGAACACCGGGGAGCTGTTTTTT. The J gene is TRBJ2-2, the V gene TRBV11-2; D is unresolved. The CDR3 totals 14 residues. Germline lookup yields CDR1 SGHAT and CDR2 FQNNGV. V was clipped by 2 bases and J by 0 bases, with 4 bases between them.

The genes are TRBV7-8 and TRBJ2-3, with 14 bases that match TRBD2. With 6 bases clipped from V and 5 bases from J, the junction kept 7 bases outside the gene matches. This CDR3 is built from 16 residues. Per the germline V gene, CDR1 is SGHVS and CDR2 is FQNEAQ. The chain's CDR3 is CASRRLAGGPGDTQYF. The CDR3 nucleotides read TGTGCCAGCAGGAGACTAGCGGGAGGGCCCGGAGATACGCAGTATTTT.

The chain uses TRBV10-1 and TRBJ2-5; possible D gene TRBD2, 5 bases. Germline CDR1 reads WNHNN; CDR2 reads SYGVQD (reference sequence). Trimming shortened V by 7 bases and J by 5 bases, and 8 bases separated the two germline ends. CDR3 size: 11 residues. CDR3 amino acids: CASTRGETQYF. CDR3 DNA sequence: TGCGCCAGCACCCGAGGGGAGACCCAGTACTTC.

This clone was seen a single time. The chain is built from TRBV28 and TRBJ2-1; D might be TRBD2 (5 bases). The V and J ends lost 3 bases and 4 bases respectively, with 13 bases between them. Germline CDR1 and CDR2: MDHEN and SYDVKM. There are 15 residues in the CDR3. CDR3 in DNA: TGTGCCAGCAGTTTGCGGGCCTACAGATACAATGAGCAGTTCTTC. Amino acids: CASSLRAYRYNEQFF.

This chain links TRBV27 with TRBJ1-3; 7 bases agree with TRBD1. The CDR3 is 13 residues long. Germline CDR1 reads MNHEY; CDR2 reads SMNVEV (reference sequence). V gave up 8 bases and J gave up 4 bases; unmatched junction bases: 5. CDR3 sequence: CASGVTGGNTIYF. DNA for the CDR3: TGTGCCAGCGGGGTGACAGGGGGAAACACCATATATTTT.

This clone has just a few counts. J is TRBJ1-4 and V is TRBV4-1, with D maybe TRBD1 (5 bases). V was cut by 1 base and J by 8 bases, with 14 bases left in between. CDR1 is MGHRA, CDR2 YSYEKL, per germline. CDR3 length: 15 amino acids. This CDR3 is CASSQATLGDEKLFF. CDR3 in DNA: TGCGCCAGCAGCCAAGCTACCCTTGGGGACGAAAAACTGTTTTTT.

The rearrangement joins TRBV4-2 to TRBJ1-4; 7 nucleotides line up with TRBD1. V shed 1 base and J 4 bases; nucleotides not matched to a gene: 9. Germline-derived CDR1 and CDR2 are LGHNA and YNFKEQ. CDR3 length: 17 residues. The chain's CDR3 is CASSQGSSGQRNEKLFF. The CDR3 DNA reads as TGTGCCAGCAGCCAAGGTAGCTCGGGACAGCGTAATGAAAAACTGTTTTTT.

This clone was detected a few times. The same CDR3 arises from other DNA sequences in this sample as well. The chain links TRBV3-1 (or the pseudogene TRBV3-2) to TRBJ2-7; a weak D match, TRBD1 (5 bases). The CDR3 totals 12 residues. V dropped 0 bases and J dropped 7 bases, with 7 bases sitting between them. Germline loops: CDR1 LGHDT, CDR2 YNNKEL (reference sequence). The chain's CDR3 is CASSQEGLEQYF. For the CDR3, the DNA is TGTGCCAGCAGCCAAGAGGGGCTGGAGCAGTACTTC.

The chain employs TRBV5-5 and TRBJ2-2, with TRBD2 identical over 12 bases. The V segment lost 2 bases and the J segment 6 bases; nucleotides outside the gene matches: 8. The V gene's germline CDR1 is SGHKS and CDR2 YYEKEE (reference sequence). This CDR3 spans 17 amino acids. CDR3 residues: CASSLHPGTSGPGELFF. The CDR3 DNA follows: TGTGCCAGCAGCTTACATCCTGGGACTAGCGGGCCCGGGGAGCTGTTTTTT.

V is TRBV2 and J is TRBJ1-5, with 8 positions matching TRBD1. With 7 bases clipped from V and 4 bases from J, the junction kept 6 bases outside the gene matches. CDR3 length equals 14 residues. Germline values: CDR1 SNHLY, CDR2 FYNNEI. The CDR3 coding sequence is TGTGCCAGCAATTACAGGGGGGGGAATCAGCCCCAGCATTTT. Translated, it gives CASNYRGGNQPQHF.

The chain carries TRBV11-3 and TRBJ2-1; 9 positions match TRBD2. V gave up 5 bases and J gave up 0 bases; unmatched junction bases: 11. CDR1 is SGHNT and CDR2 is YENEEA in the germline V gene. The CDR3 extends over 18 amino acids. CDR3 loop: CASSPPAGGGHSYNEQFF. CDR3 DNA sequence: TGTGCCAGCAGCCCCCCGGCGGGAGGGGGCCACTCCTACAATGAGCAGTTCTTC.

This clone has more than one count but fewer than ten. The chain employs TRBV7-2 and TRBJ1-4; D is perhaps TRBD1 (6 bases). Germline assignment: CDR1 SGHTA and CDR2 FQGNSA. The CDR3 consists of 13 residues. With 6 bases removed from V and 6 bases from J, the gap between germline ends came to 11 bases. As DNA, the CDR3 is TGTGCCAGCAGTGCGGGGGGCTATGAAAAACTGTTTTTT. Translation: CASSAGGYEKLFF.

The chain is built from TRBV11-3 and TRBJ2-7; unclear D gene. CDR3 length equals 11 residues. In germline, CDR1 is SGHNT, CDR2 YENEEA. V was shortened by 3 bases and J by 6 bases, with 6 bases between the two germline ends. The CDR3 coding sequence is TGTGCCAGCAGCTTCGGGCGCGAGCAGTACTTC. Translated, it gives CASSFGREQYF.

V gene TRBV5-4 combines with J gene TRBJ2-7; 12 bases agree with TRBD2. Germline CDR1 and CDR2: SGHNT and YYREEE (reference sequence). V dropped 0 bases and J dropped 0; count of bases not matched to a gene: 1. The CDR3 spans 16 residues. CDR3 sequence (DNA): TGTGCCAGCAGCTTGGGACTAGCGGGAGTCTCCTACGAGCAGTACTTC. This encodes CASSLGLAGVSYEQYF. The full variable domain, in which reference TRBV5-4 and TRBJ2-7 provide the parts outside the CDR3, is ETGVTQSPTHLIKTRGQQVTLRCSSQSGHNTVSWYQQALGQGPQFIFQYYREEENGRGNFPPRFSGLQFPNYSSELNVNALELDDSALYLCASSLGLAGVSYEQYFGPGTRLTVT.

This clone occurred a few times. Other DNA variants within this sample encode the same CDR3. The chain uses TRBV7-9 and TRBJ1-1; no firm D call. Deletions cut 5 bases from V and 1 base from J, with 8 bases between. This CDR3 contains 13 residues. The germline V gene has CDR1 SEHNR and CDR2 FQNEAQ (reference sequence). In nucleotides, the CDR3 is TGTGCCAGCAGCCTAGGCCAGAACACTGAAGCTTTCTTT. Its translation is CASSLGQNTEAFF.

This rearrangement joins TRBV27 to TRBJ2-7; no definite D call. Between the trimmed V and J ends, which lost 5 bases and 6 bases, there was a span of 20 bases. Germline V gene lookup returns CDR1 MNHEY and CDR2 SMNVEV (reference sequence). This CDR3 comprises 15 residues. The CDR3 coding sequence is TGTGCCAGCAGTGTAGGGCGGCTGTTCCGGGTCGAGCAGTACTTC. Protein: CASSVGRLFRVEQYF.

The chain has TRBV5-4 and TRBJ1-3; D ambiguous. The V end was cut by 4 bases, the J end by 0 bases, with 14 bases between. The CDR3 covers 16 residues. Germline CDR1 reads SGHNT; CDR2 reads YYREEE (reference sequence). DNA for the CDR3: TGTGCCAGCAGCATTGGGGTGGAGAGCTCTGGAAACACCATATATTTT. Protein: CASSIGVESSGNTIYF.

This clone was found a few times. The chain recombines TRBV28 with TRBJ2-3, with D maybe TRBD2 (6 bases). The germline CDR1 and CDR2 sequences are MDHEN and SYDVKM. This CDR3 spans 14 amino acids. The V end was cut by 7 bases, the J end by 2 bases, with 13 bases between. The CDR3 reads CASTLGTYTDTQYF. The CDR3 nucleotides are TGTGCCAGCACCCTAGGGACTTACACAGATACGCAGTATTTT.

J is TRBJ1-3 and V is TRBV7-9, with no clear D. Germline CDR1 and CDR2: SEHNR and FQNEAQ (reference sequence). The CDR3 is 15 residues long. V was pared by 4 bases and J by 2 bases, with 12 bases between. CDR3 residues: CASSSGSSPGNTIYF. The CDR3 region has the DNA TGTGCCAGCAGCTCTGGATCCTCGCCTGGAAACACCATATATTTT.

The DNA for the CDR3 is TGTGCCAGCAGTCCCCCCCCCAAAGTCAACTATGGCTACACCTTC. It translates to CASSPPPKVNYGYTF. The chain employs TRBV28 and TRBJ1-2; D is unresolved. V was pared by 5 bases and J by 2 bases, with 15 bases between. Germline V CDR1 and CDR2: MDHEN, SYDVKM. The CDR3 loop spans 15 amino acids.

The J gene is TRBJ2-3, the V gene TRBV10-2; the D call may be TRBD1 or TRBD2 (5 bases each). The CDR3 is 12 amino acids. Trimming removed 7 bases from V and 5 bases from J, with 10 bases in between. Germline V CDR1 and CDR2: WSHSY, SAAADI. CDR3 in amino acids: CASTGTVDTQYF. For the CDR3, the DNA is TGCGCCAGCACCGGGACCGTAGATACGCAGTATTTT.

V is TRBV7-2 and J is TRBJ2-3; the D gene could be TRBD1 or TRBD2 (5 bases each). CDR3 length: 15 amino acids. Germline V gene sequence: CDR1 SGHTA, CDR2 FQGNSA. Trimming shortened V by 4 bases and J by 2 bases, and 13 bases separated the two germline ends. CDR3 in amino acids: CASSSSGTHTDTQYF. The DNA of the CDR3 is TGTGCCAGCAGCTCCTCCGGGACCCACACAGATACGCAGTATTTT. Using reference TRBV7-2 and TRBJ2-3 for the parts outside the CDR3, the full variable domain is GAGVSQSPSNKVTEKGKDVELRCDPISGHTALYWYRQSLGQGLEFLIYFQGNSAPDKSGLPSDRFSAERTGGSVSTLTIQRTQQEDSAVYLCASSSSGTHTDTQYFGPGTRLTVL.